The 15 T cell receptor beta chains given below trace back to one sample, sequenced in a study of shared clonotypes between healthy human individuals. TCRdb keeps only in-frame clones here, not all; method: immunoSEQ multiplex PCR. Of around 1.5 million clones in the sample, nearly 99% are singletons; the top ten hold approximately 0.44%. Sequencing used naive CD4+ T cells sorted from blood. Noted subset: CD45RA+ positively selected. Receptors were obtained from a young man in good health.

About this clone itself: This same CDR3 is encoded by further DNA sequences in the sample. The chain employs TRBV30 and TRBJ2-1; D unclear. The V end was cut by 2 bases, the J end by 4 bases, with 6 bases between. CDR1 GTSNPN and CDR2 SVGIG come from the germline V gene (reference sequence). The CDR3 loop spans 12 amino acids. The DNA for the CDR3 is TGTGCCTGGAGTCCGACTTACAATGAGCAGTTCTTC. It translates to CAWSPTYNEQFF.

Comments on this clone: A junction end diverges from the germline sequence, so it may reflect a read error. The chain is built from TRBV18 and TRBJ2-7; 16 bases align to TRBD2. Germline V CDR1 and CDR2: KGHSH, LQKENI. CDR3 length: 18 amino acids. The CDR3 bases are TGTGCCAGCTCATCACCGGGACTAGCGGGAGGGGGATCCTACGAGCAGTACTTC. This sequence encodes CASSSPGLAGGGSYEQYF.

The CDR3 protein is CASSVGGRIVVDTQYF. The CDR3 DNA sequence: TGTGCCAGCAGCGTAGGAGGACGGATCGTCGTGGATACGCAGTATTTT. The V and J genes are TRBV9 and TRBJ2-3; D gene ambiguous. V shed 0 bases and J shed 6 bases, with 17 bases lying between them. The germline gives CDR1 SGDLS, CDR2 YYNGEE. CDR3 length: 16 residues.

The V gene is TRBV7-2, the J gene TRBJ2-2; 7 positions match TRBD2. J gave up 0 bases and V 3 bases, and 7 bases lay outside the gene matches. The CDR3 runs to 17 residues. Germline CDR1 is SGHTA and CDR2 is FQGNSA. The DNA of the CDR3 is TGTGCCAGCAGCTTTCCAAAGAGCGGGGCGAACACCGGGGAGCTGTTTTTT. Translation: CASSFPKSGANTGELFF.

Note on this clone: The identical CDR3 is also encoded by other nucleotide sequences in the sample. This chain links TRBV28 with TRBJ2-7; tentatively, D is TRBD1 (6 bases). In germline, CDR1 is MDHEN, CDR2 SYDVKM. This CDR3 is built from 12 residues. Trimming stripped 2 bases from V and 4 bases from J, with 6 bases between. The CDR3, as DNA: TGTGCCAGCAGTTTAAGGGGGTACGAGCAGTACTTC. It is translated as CASSLRGYEQYF.

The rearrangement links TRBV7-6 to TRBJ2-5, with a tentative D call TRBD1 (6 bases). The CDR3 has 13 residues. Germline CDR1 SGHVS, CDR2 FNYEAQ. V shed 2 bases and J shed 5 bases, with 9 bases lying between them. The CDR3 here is CASSLMGAETQYF. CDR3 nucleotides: TGTGCCAGCAGCTTAATGGGGGCCGAGACCCAGTACTTC.

This CDR3 reads CASSVGASGVLADTQYF. In DNA form, the CDR3 reads TGTGCCAGCAGCGTAGGGGCTAGCGGAGTCCTAGCAGATACGCAGTATTTT. The chain joins TRBV9 to TRBJ2-3, with 7 bases that match TRBD2. The CDR3 runs 17 residues. Losses at the gene ends were 0 bases for V and 4 bases for J; bases not matched to a gene: 11. Germline loops: CDR1 SGDLS, CDR2 YYNGEE.

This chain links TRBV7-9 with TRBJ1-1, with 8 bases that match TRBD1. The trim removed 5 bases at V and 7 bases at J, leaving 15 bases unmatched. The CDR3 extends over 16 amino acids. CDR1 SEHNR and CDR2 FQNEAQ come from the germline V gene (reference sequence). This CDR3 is CASSPWGDDRGGEAFF. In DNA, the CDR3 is TGTGCCAGCAGCCCCTGGGGGGACGACAGGGGTGGTGAAGCTTTCTTT. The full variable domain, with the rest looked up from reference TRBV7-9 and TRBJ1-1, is DTGVSQNPRHKITKRGQNVTFRCDPISEHNRLYWYRQTLGQGPEFLTYFQNEAQLEKSRLLSDRFSAERPKGSFSTLEIQRTEQGDSAMYLCASSPWGDDRGGEAFFGQGTRLTVV.

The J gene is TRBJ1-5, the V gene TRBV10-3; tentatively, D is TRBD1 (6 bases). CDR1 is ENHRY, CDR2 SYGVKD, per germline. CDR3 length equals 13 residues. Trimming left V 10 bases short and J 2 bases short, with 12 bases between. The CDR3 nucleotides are TGTGCCACTACAGGGTCGGGCAATCAGCCCCAGCATTTT. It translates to CATTGSGNQPQHF.

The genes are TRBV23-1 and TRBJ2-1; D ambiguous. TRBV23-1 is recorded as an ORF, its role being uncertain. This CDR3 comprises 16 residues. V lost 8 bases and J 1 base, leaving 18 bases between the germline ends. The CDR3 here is CASPHKVWSSYNEQFF. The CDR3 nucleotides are TGCGCCAGCCCACACAAGGTCTGGAGTTCCTACAATGAGCAGTTCTTC.

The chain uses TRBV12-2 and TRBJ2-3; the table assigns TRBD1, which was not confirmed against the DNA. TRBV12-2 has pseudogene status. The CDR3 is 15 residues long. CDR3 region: CASRSPRKGADTQYF. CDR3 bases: TGTGCAAGTCGCTCCCCCAGGAAAGGGGCAGATACGCAGTATTTT.

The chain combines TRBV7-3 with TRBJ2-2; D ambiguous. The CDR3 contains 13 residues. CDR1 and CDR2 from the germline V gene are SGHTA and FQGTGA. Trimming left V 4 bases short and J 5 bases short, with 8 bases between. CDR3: CASSSTWTGELFF. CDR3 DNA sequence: TGTGCCAGCAGCTCGACGTGGACCGGGGAGCTGTTTTTT.

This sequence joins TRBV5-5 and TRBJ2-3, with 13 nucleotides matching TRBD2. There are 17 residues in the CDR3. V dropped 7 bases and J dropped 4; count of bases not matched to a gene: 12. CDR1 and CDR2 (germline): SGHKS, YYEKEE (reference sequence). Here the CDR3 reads CASRTLGLAGTPDTQYF. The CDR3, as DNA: TGTGCCAGCCGAACCTTGGGACTAGCGGGAACTCCAGATACGCAGTATTTT. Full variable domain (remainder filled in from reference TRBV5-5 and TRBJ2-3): DAGVTQSPTHLIKTRGQQVTLRCSPISGHKSVSWYQQVLGQGPQFIFQYYEKEERGRGNFPDRFSARQFPNYSSELNVNALLLGDSALYLCASRTLGLAGTPDTQYFGPGTRLTVL.

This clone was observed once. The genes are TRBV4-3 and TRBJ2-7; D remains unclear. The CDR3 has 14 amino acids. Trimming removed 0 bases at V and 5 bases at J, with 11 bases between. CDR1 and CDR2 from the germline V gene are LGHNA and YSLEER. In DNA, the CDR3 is TGCGCCAGCAGCCAAGATACCCACAGCAACGAGCAGTACTTC. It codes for CASSQDTHSNEQYF.

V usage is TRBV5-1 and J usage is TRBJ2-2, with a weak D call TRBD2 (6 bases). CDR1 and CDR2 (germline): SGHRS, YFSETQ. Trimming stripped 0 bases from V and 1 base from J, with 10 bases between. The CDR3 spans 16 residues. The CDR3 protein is CASSLVGTQNTGELFF. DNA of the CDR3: TGCGCCAGCAGCTTGGTTGGGACTCAGAACACCGGGGAGCTGTTTTTT.